The 8 T cell receptor beta chains reported below all come from one sample, sequenced in a study of T cell changes during pregnancy in multiple sclerosis. Assay: immunoSEQ multiplex PCR; the TCRdb copy retains only in-frame clones and omits some. In the table there are approximately 20,000 clones, about nine tenths of which are singletons. The source was CD8+ T cells from peripheral blood mononuclear cells, collected in the third trimester of pregnancy. The receptors shown here come from a female donor in good health, enrolled as a control in a pregnancy study.

This chain uses TRBV6-5 with TRBJ2-1, with 10 positions matching TRBD2. The CDR3 extends over 15 amino acids. CDR1 and CDR2 (germline): MNHEY, SVGAGI. Trimming took 0 bases from V and 7 from J; bases not matched to a gene: 3. This chain's CDR3 is CASSYSKAGGNEQFF. For the CDR3, the DNA is TGTGCCAGCAGTTACTCGAAAGCGGGGGGGAATGAGCAGTTCTTC.

The chain recombines TRBV2 with TRBJ2-1, with 15 bases identical to TRBD2. The germline gives CDR1 SNHLY, CDR2 FYNNEI. V lost 2 bases and J lost 6; bases outside the gene matches: 14. The CDR3 totals 20 residues. In DNA form, the CDR3 reads TGTGCCAGCAGTGAACAGAGGGGGGGACTAGCGGGGGGAGATGTCAATGAGCAGTTCTTC. As protein: CASSEQRGGLAGGDVNEQFF.

The chain is built from TRBV4-3 and TRBJ2-1; D gene uncertain. Germline CDR1 LGHNA, CDR2 YSLEER. V gave up 3 bases and J gave up 5 bases, with 8 bases separating them. This CDR3 region has 13 residues. The CDR3: CASSHALDNEQFF. In DNA form, the CDR3 reads TGCGCCAGCAGCCATGCACTGGACAATGAGCAGTTCTTC.

This sequence joins TRBV4-3 and TRBJ2-7, with TRBD1 matching 8 bases. Germline V gene sequence: CDR1 LGHNA, CDR2 YSLEER. The junction had 3 bases not matched to a gene; V was cut back by 0 bases and J by 5 bases. The CDR3 length is 14 residues. As DNA, the CDR3 is TGCGCCAGCAGCCAAGACCAGGGGGCGGACGAGCAGTACTTC. Translating gives CASSQDQGADEQYF.

Notes on this clone: Additional DNA sequences in this sample encode the identical CDR3. J is TRBJ2-3 and V is TRBV7-2, with 13 nucleotides matching TRBD2. After removal of 5 bases from V and 6 bases from J, the junction contained 5 bases not matched to a gene. The CDR3 contains 15 residues. Germline CDR1 SGHTA, CDR2 FQGNSA. The CDR3 sequence: CASSLTSGGADTQYF. In nucleotides, the CDR3 is TGTGCCAGCAGCCTTACTAGCGGGGGGGCGGATACGCAGTATTTT.

The V and J genes are TRBV5-1 and TRBJ2-6, with 9 bases aligning to TRBD1. The junction had 15 bases not matched to a gene; V was cut back by 1 base and J by 1 base. Germline loops: CDR1 SGHRS, CDR2 YFSETQ. The CDR3 is 21 amino acids. CDR3 sequence reads: CASSLWGGDYRGLSGANVLTF. The CDR3 bases are TGCGCCAGCAGCTTGTGGGGCGGGGATTACAGGGGGCTGTCTGGGGCCAACGTCCTGACTTTC.

This chain links TRBV27 with TRBJ2-1; D perhaps matches TRBD2 (5 bases). The CDR3 is 14 amino acids. Germline V gene sequence: CDR1 MNHEY, CDR2 SMNVEV (reference sequence). The ends were cut back, 2 bases at V and 5 bases at J, with 10 bases in the middle. The DNA of the CDR3 is TGTGCCAGCAGTTTAAAGCGAGGGCACAATGAGCAGTTCTTC. Its translation: CASSLKRGHNEQFF.

This rearrangement joins TRBV5-4 to TRBJ2-5, with TRBD1 matching 9 bases. The CDR3 contains 15 residues. The trim removed 4 bases at V and 4 bases at J, leaving 8 bases unmatched. From germline, CDR1 is SGHNT and CDR2 YYREEE (reference sequence). CDR3: CASSGTQGAGETQYF. The CDR3, as DNA: TGTGCCAGCAGCGGTACACAGGGGGCGGGAGAGACCCAGTACTTC.